The rows below give T cell receptor beta chains drawn from one sample of a study of T cell changes during pregnancy in multiple sclerosis. The repertoire was sequenced with immunoSEQ multiplex PCR; TCRdb's copy has only in-frame clones and lacks some. The data hold tens of thousands of clones, with about 91% observed a single time. The sequenced sample was CD4+ T cells from peripheral blood mononuclear cells, obtained in the second trimester of pregnancy. The receptors originated from a female donor in good health, enrolled as a control in a pregnancy study. Each CDR3 is given with its conserved first and last residue. Fields, in order: CDR3 protein, CDR3 DNA, V gene, D gene, J gene, clone size. The D gene is left open where the match is weak. Only part of the rows carry a size: once, few, many, or a class if the clone is expanded.

cdr3_aa: CASTGTETYEQYF
cdr3_nt: TGTGCCAGCACCGGGACAGAAACCTACGAGCAGTACTTC
v_call: TRBV6-4
d_call: TRBD1
j_call: TRBJ2-7
clone_size: NA

cdr3_aa: CASSFEGLSNQPQHF
cdr3_nt: TGTGCCAGCAGTTTCGAGGGCCTTAGCAATCAGCCCCAGCATTTT
v_call: TRBV27
d_call: NA
j_call: TRBJ1-5
clone_size: NA

cdr3_aa: CASSPERRTDTQYF
cdr3_nt: TGCGCCAGCAGCCCGGAGAGGCGGACAGATACGCAGTATTTT
v_call: TRBV5-1
d_call: NA
j_call: TRBJ2-3
clone_size: NA

cdr3_aa: CASSLDREGEQFF
cdr3_nt: TGCGCCAGCAGCTTGGACAGGGAGGGAGAGCAGTTCTTC
v_call: TRBV5-1
d_call: NA
j_call: TRBJ2-1
clone_size: NA

cdr3_aa: CASSPDRGGSYTF
cdr3_nt: TGCGCCAGCAGCCCCGACAGGGGGGGGAGCTACACCTTC
v_call: TRBV5-1
d_call: TRBD1
j_call: TRBJ1-2
clone_size: NA

cdr3_aa: CASSLDTVRLNEQFF
cdr3_nt: TGTGCCAGCAGCTTGGATACAGTAAGGCTCAATGAGCAGTTCTTC
v_call: TRBV5-4
d_call: NA
j_call: TRBJ2-1
clone_size: NA

cdr3_aa: CASSRQGNTGELFF
cdr3_nt: TGTGCCAGCAGTCGCCAGGGGAACACCGGGGAGCTGTTTTTT
v_call: TRBV6-5
d_call: NA
j_call: TRBJ2-2
clone_size: NA

cdr3_aa: CASSLTFSGGADTQYF
cdr3_nt: TGTGCCAGCAGCTTAACGTTTAGCGGGGGAGCAGATACGCAGTATTTT
v_call: TRBV7-3
d_call: TRBD2
j_call: TRBJ2-3
clone_size: NA

cdr3_aa: CASGSGSYNEQFF
cdr3_nt: TGTGCCAGCGGGTCGGGATCCTACAATGAGCAGTTCTTC
v_call: TRBV6-6
d_call: NA
j_call: TRBJ2-1
clone_size: once

cdr3_aa: CATSRDFLGGAEQYF
cdr3_nt: TGTGCCACCAGCAGAGATTTTTTAGGAGGGGCCGAGCAGTACTTC
v_call: TRBV15
d_call: NA
j_call: TRBJ2-7
clone_size: NA

cdr3_aa: CASSESRIRGPSYEQYF
cdr3_nt: TGTGCCAGCAGTGAAAGCCGTATCAGGGGGCCCTCCTACGAGCAGTACTTC
v_call: TRBV6-1
d_call: TRBD1
j_call: TRBJ2-7
clone_size: NA

cdr3_aa: CASSGSEQETQYF
cdr3_nt: TGTGCCAGCAGTGGGTCGGAGCAAGAGACCCAGTACTTC
v_call: TRBV11-3
d_call: NA
j_call: TRBJ2-5
clone_size: NA

cdr3_aa: CASSQDNSGAYNEQFF
cdr3_nt: TGCGCCAGCAGCCAAGATAATAGCGGGGCCTACAATGAGCAGTTCTTC
v_call: TRBV4-1
d_call: TRBD2
j_call: TRBJ2-1
clone_size: NA

cdr3_aa: CASTLDRVTGELFF
cdr3_nt: TGTGCCAGTACTCTTGACAGGGTCACCGGGGAGCTGTTTTTT
v_call: TRBV19
d_call: TRBD1
j_call: TRBJ2-2
clone_size: NA

cdr3_aa: CASSLQGGTYGAFF
cdr3_nt: TGTGCCAGCTCCCTTCAGGGTGGGACATATGGAGCTTTCTTT
v_call: TRBV18
d_call: NA
j_call: TRBJ1-1
clone_size: NA

cdr3_aa: CASSRVSVTQYF
cdr3_nt: TGTGCCAGCAGCCGAGTATCTGTTACGCAGTATTTT
v_call: TRBV7-2
d_call: NA
j_call: TRBJ2-3
clone_size: NA

cdr3_aa: CATSQGQGIYEQYF
cdr3_nt: TGTGCCACATCTCAGGGACAGGGGATCTACGAGCAGTACTTC
v_call: TRBV5-4
d_call: TRBD1
j_call: TRBJ2-7
clone_size: NA

cdr3_aa: CASSPRGTSGGGQETQYF
cdr3_nt: TGTGCCAGCAGCCCCCGAGGGACTAGCGGGGGGGGACAAGAGACCCAGTACTTC
v_call: TRBV4-2
d_call: TRBD2
j_call: TRBJ2-5
clone_size: NA

cdr3_aa: CASSLEPTDRDGELFF
cdr3_nt: TGTGCTAGCAGCTTAGAGCCTACGGACAGGGACGGGGAGCTGTTTTTT
v_call: TRBV7-7
d_call: TRBD1
j_call: TRBJ2-2
clone_size: NA

cdr3_aa: CASKTGYEKLFF
cdr3_nt: TGTGCCAGCAAGACAGGGTACGAAAAACTGTTTTTT
v_call: TRBV2
d_call: TRBD1
j_call: TRBJ1-4
clone_size: NA

cdr3_aa: CASSVSGGVHPGYTF
cdr3_nt: TGTGCCAGCAGCGTATCCGGTGGAGTACACCCTGGCTACACCTTC
v_call: TRBV9
d_call: NA
j_call: TRBJ1-2
clone_size: NA

cdr3_aa: CATSSRQLNEQYF
cdr3_nt: TGTGCCACCTCATCTAGACAGCTAAACGAGCAGTACTTC
v_call: TRBV19
d_call: NA
j_call: TRBJ2-7
clone_size: few

cdr3_aa: CASSEHGQTGELFF
cdr3_nt: TGTGCCAGCAGCGAGCATGGACAGACCGGGGAGCTGTTTTTT
v_call: TRBV9
d_call: NA
j_call: TRBJ2-2
clone_size: NA

cdr3_aa: CASSRGAGDHGYTF
cdr3_nt: TGCGCCAGCAGCCGGGGGGCGGGGGACCATGGCTACACCTTC
v_call: TRBV4-1
d_call: NA
j_call: TRBJ1-2
clone_size: NA

cdr3_aa: CASSPHGGIDTIYF
cdr3_nt: TGTGCCAGCAGCCCCCACGGGGGTATAGACACCATATATTTT
v_call: TRBV5-6
d_call: NA
j_call: TRBJ1-3
clone_size: NA

cdr3_aa: CASSLVRTDTQYF
cdr3_nt: TGTGCCAGCAGCTTAGTGCGAACAGATACGCAGTATTTT
v_call: TRBV7-2
d_call: NA
j_call: TRBJ2-3
clone_size: once

cdr3_aa: CASSVVQGASYEQYF
cdr3_nt: TGTGCCAGCAGTGTTGTTCAGGGGGCCTCCTACGAGCAGTACTTC
v_call: TRBV6-1
d_call: TRBD1
j_call: TRBJ2-7
clone_size: NA

cdr3_aa: CATSLNRQAPSSYNEQFF
cdr3_nt: TGTGCCACCAGCCTGAATCGACAGGCTCCTAGCTCCTACAATGAGCAGTTCTTC
v_call: TRBV15
d_call: NA
j_call: TRBJ2-1
clone_size: NA

cdr3_aa: CASSLLAGAGEQYF
cdr3_nt: TGTGCCAGCAGCTTACTAGCGGGGGCGGGAGAGCAGTACTTC
v_call: TRBV11-3
d_call: TRBD2
j_call: TRBJ2-7
clone_size: NA

cdr3_aa: CASTVTSATGELFF
cdr3_nt: TGTGCCAGCACCGTGACTAGCGCCACCGGGGAGCTGTTTTTT
v_call: TRBV11-2
d_call: TRBD2
j_call: TRBJ2-2
clone_size: NA

cdr3_aa: CASGGTAQETQYF
cdr3_nt: TGTGCCTCGGGAGGGACAGCCCAAGAGACCCAGTACTTC
v_call: TRBV30
d_call: NA
j_call: TRBJ2-5
clone_size: NA

cdr3_aa: CASSQDRSNYEQYF
cdr3_nt: TGTGCCAGCAGTCAGGACAGGTCTAATTACGAGCAGTACTTC
v_call: TRBV2
d_call: TRBD1
j_call: TRBJ2-7
clone_size: NA

cdr3_aa: CASSLASGNSYEQYF
cdr3_nt: TGTGCCAGCAGCTTAGCTTCCGGGAACTCCTACGAGCAGTACTTC
v_call: TRBV11-2
d_call: NA
j_call: TRBJ2-7
clone_size: NA

cdr3_aa: CASSDTSWADTQYF
cdr3_nt: TGTGCCAGCAGCGACACTAGTTGGGCAGATACGCAGTATTTT
v_call: TRBV9
d_call: NA
j_call: TRBJ2-3
clone_size: once

cdr3_aa: CASSLPEPITCTF
cdr3_nt: TGTGCCAGCAGCTTACCAGAACCCATTACCTGCACCTTC
v_call: TRBV7-9
d_call: NA
j_call: TRBJ1-2
clone_size: NA

cdr3_aa: CASSFTGQGVSETQYF
cdr3_nt: TGTGCCAGCAGCTTTACGGGACAGGGGGTTTCGGAGACCCAGTACTTC
v_call: TRBV11-2
d_call: TRBD1
j_call: TRBJ2-5
clone_size: NA

cdr3_aa: CASSQEFGGGYTF
cdr3_nt: TGTGCCAGCAGCCAAGAATTCGGAGGCGGCTACACCTTC
v_call: TRBV4-2
d_call: NA
j_call: TRBJ1-2
clone_size: once

cdr3_aa: CASSEPRGDTDTQYF
cdr3_nt: TGTGCCAGCAGTGAACCCCGGGGTGACACAGATACGCAGTATTTT
v_call: TRBV2
d_call: NA
j_call: TRBJ2-3
clone_size: NA

cdr3_aa: CSARPRDTQYF
cdr3_nt: TGCAGTGCTAGGCCACGGGATACGCAGTATTTT
v_call: TRBV20-1
d_call: NA
j_call: TRBJ2-3
clone_size: once

cdr3_aa: CASSETGVSNQPQHF
cdr3_nt: TGTGCCAGCAGTGAAACGGGGGTTAGCAATCAGCCCCAGCATTTT
v_call: TRBV2
d_call: NA
j_call: TRBJ1-5
clone_size: NA

cdr3_aa: CASSETRGLDGYTF
cdr3_nt: TGTGCCAGCAGTGAAACACGGGGGTTGGATGGCTACACCTTC
v_call: TRBV6-1
d_call: NA
j_call: TRBJ1-2
clone_size: NA

cdr3_aa: CASSETGNSYEQYF
cdr3_nt: TGTGCCAGCAGCGAAACAGGGAACTCCTACGAGCAGTACTTC
v_call: TRBV5-8
d_call: NA
j_call: TRBJ2-7
clone_size: NA

cdr3_aa: CASSSSVNTEAFF
cdr3_nt: TGTGCCAGCAGCTCCTCTGTGAACACTGAAGCTTTCTTT
v_call: TRBV6-6
d_call: NA
j_call: TRBJ1-1
clone_size: NA

cdr3_aa: CASSQVGSGNYEQYF
cdr3_nt: TGTGCCAGCAGCCAAGTTGGGTCAGGGAACTACGAGCAGTACTTC
v_call: TRBV14
d_call: NA
j_call: TRBJ2-7
clone_size: NA

cdr3_aa: CATRDRSGEKLFF
cdr3_nt: TGTGCCACCAGAGACAGGTCTGGTGAAAAACTGTTTTTT
v_call: TRBV28
d_call: NA
j_call: TRBJ1-4
clone_size: NA

cdr3_aa: CASSLAGGIDEQFF
cdr3_nt: TGTGCCAGCAGCTTAGCGGGGGGGATTGATGAGCAGTTCTTC
v_call: TRBV7-2
d_call: TRBD2
j_call: TRBJ2-1
clone_size: NA

cdr3_aa: CATSRRTGTDYGYTF
cdr3_nt: TGTGCCACCAGCAGACGAACAGGCACCGACTATGGCTACACCTTC
v_call: TRBV15
d_call: NA
j_call: TRBJ1-2
clone_size: NA

cdr3_aa: CASSSLAGGPWETQYF
cdr3_nt: TGTGCCAGCAGCTCCCTAGCGGGGGGGCCTTGGGAGACCCAGTACTTC
v_call: TRBV5-8
d_call: TRBD2
j_call: TRBJ2-5
clone_size: NA

cdr3_aa: CASSVGGQDNEQFF
cdr3_nt: TGTGCCAGCAGCGTAGGTGGGCAGGACAATGAGCAGTTCTTC
v_call: TRBV9
d_call: NA
j_call: TRBJ2-1
clone_size: NA